The 22 T cell receptor beta chains below come from one sample, sequenced in a study of cytomegalovirus exposure and HLA in healthy donors. In the PCR, 60 Vbeta and 13 Jbeta primers were used. Clones were sequenced by immunoSEQ multiplex PCR, and TCRdb holds only the in-frame ones, with some missing. The table has about 140,000 clones, 73% seen once. Sequenced material: PBMCs. These TCRs come from a human donor in good health.

The chain's CDR3 is CSPLIQGNEQFF. CDR3 coding DNA: TGCAGCCCACTGATCCAGGGGAATGAGCAGTTCTTC. The chain recombines TRBV29-1 with TRBJ2-1; TRBD1 might be the D (6 bases). Trimming left V 8 bases short and J 7 bases short, with 15 bases between. This CDR3 has 12 residues. Germline V gives CDR1 SQVTM, CDR2 ANQGSEA.

The chain couples TRBV2 to TRBJ2-2; perhaps TRBD1 as D (5 bases). This CDR3 is 16 amino acids long. CDR1 is SNHLY and CDR2 is FYNNEI in the germline V gene. Trimming removed 2 bases at V and 0 bases at J, with 10 bases between. CDR3 nucleotides: TGTGCCAGCAGTGAATATAGGACACCGAACACCGGGGAGCTGTTTTTT. The encoded protein is CASSEYRTPNTGELFF.

Only a few counts were recorded for this clone. The chain recombines TRBV7-3 with TRBJ2-7, with 14 bases lining up with TRBD2. Germline V lookup: CDR1 SGHTA, CDR2 FQGTGA. Trimming took 5 bases from V and 7 from J; bases not matched to a gene: 10. The CDR3 runs 16 residues. The CDR3 region is CASSRTGTSGGGEQYF. CDR3 nucleotides: TGTGCCAGCAGCAGAACCGGGACTAGCGGGGGAGGTGAGCAGTACTTC. Drawing the rest from reference TRBV7-3 and TRBJ2-7, the complete variable domain is GAGVSQTPSNKVTEKGKYVELRCDPISGHTALYWYRQSLGQGPEFLIYFQGTGAADDSGLPNDRFFAVRPEGSVSTLKIQRTERGDSAVYLCASSRTGTSGGGEQYFGPGTRLTVT.

The J gene is TRBJ2-1, the V gene TRBV9, with a possible D match to TRBD2 (6 bases). V lost 6 bases and J 0 bases, leaving 13 bases between the germline ends. This CDR3 is built from 15 residues. From germline, CDR1 is SGDLS and CDR2 YYNGEE. The CDR3 protein is CASTVGLNSYNEQFF. DNA of the CDR3: TGTGCCAGCACCGTGGGACTGAACTCCTACAATGAGCAGTTCTTC.

The chain is built from TRBV29-1 and TRBJ1-2, with D maybe TRBD1 (5 bases). With 4 bases removed from V and 7 bases from J, the gap between germline ends came to 16 bases. Germline CDR1 is SQVTM and CDR2 is ANQGSEA. This CDR3 comprises 13 residues. This CDR3 reads CSVGTSTFPGYTF. As DNA, the CDR3 is TGCAGCGTTGGGACATCTACGTTCCCTGGCTACACCTTC.

The CDR3: CASSSDRAWYGYTF. CDR3 coding DNA: TGTGCCAGCAGCTCCGACAGGGCATGGTATGGCTACACCTTC. The chain has TRBV28 and TRBJ1-2; TRBD1 matches 7 bases. The CDR3 loop spans 14 amino acids. CDR1 and CDR2 from the germline V gene are MDHEN and SYDVKM. Trimming cost V 6 bases and J 5 bases; bases outside gene matches: 9.

This chain links TRBV7-9 with TRBJ1-1; no clear D gene. Germline V gives CDR1 SEHNR, CDR2 FQNEAQ (reference sequence). The CDR3 extends over 13 amino acids. The ends were cut back, 6 bases at V and 2 bases at J, with 10 bases in the middle. The CDR3 DNA reads as TGTGCCAGCAGAGAGGAAATAAACACTGAAGCTTTCTTT. It is translated as CASREEINTEAFF. Full variable domain (rest looked up from reference TRBV7-9 and TRBJ1-1): DTGVSQNPRHKITKRGQNVTFRCDPISEHNRLYWYRQTLGQGPEFLTYFQNEAQLEKSRLLSDRFSAERPKGSFSTLEIQRTEQGDSAMYLCASREEINTEAFFGQGTRLTVV.

The rearrangement links TRBV28 to TRBJ1-2, with 8 positions matching TRBD1. The ends lost 5 bases at V and 8 bases at J; junction bases unmatched: 7. The CDR3 consists of 13 residues. CDR1 and CDR2 (germline): MDHEN, SYDVKM. This chain's CDR3 is CASSPQGAAGYTF. CDR3 nucleotide sequence: TGTGCCAGCAGTCCTCAGGGGGCCGCCGGCTACACCTTC.

V is TRBV9 and J is TRBJ2-1, with TRBD2 identical over 11 bases. CDR1 SGDLS and CDR2 YYNGEE come from the germline V gene. V lost 4 bases to trimming and J lost 5 bases; unmatched junction nucleotides: 5. The CDR3 contains 15 residues. CDR3 in DNA: TGTGCCAGCAGCCCCCTAGCGGGAGGAGACAATGAGCAGTTCTTC. Its translation: CASSPLAGGDNEQFF.

This clone was observed a few times. The chain uses TRBV28 and TRBJ2-2, with 8 bases that match TRBD2. The length of the CDR3 is 13 residues. The junction had 0 bases not matched to a gene; V was cut back by 8 bases and J by 1 base. CDR1 MDHEN and CDR2 SYDVKM come from the germline V gene. The CDR3 DNA reads as TGTGCCAGCGCGGGGGGGAACACCGGGGAGCTGTTTTTT. Its protein is CASAGGNTGELFF.

V is TRBV6-5 and J is TRBJ1-1; D gene ambiguous. In germline, CDR1 is MNHEY, CDR2 SVGAGI. This CDR3 region has 14 residues. Between the trimmed V and J ends, which lost 10 bases and 1 base, there was a span of 16 bases. CDR3 DNA sequence: TGTGCCACCTCAAGGTGGGAGAGGAACACTGAAGCTTTCTTT. Its protein product is CATSRWERNTEAFF.

The chain recombines TRBV10-1 with TRBJ1-4; no reliable D call. The CDR3 contains 16 residues. Trimming took off 11 bases at V and 6 bases at J, with 25 bases between the two ends. The germline gives CDR1 WNHNN, CDR2 SYGVQD (reference sequence). The CDR3: CAVHRGLIVSDEKLFF. For the CDR3, the DNA is TGCGCCGTCCACCGCGGTCTTATCGTATCGGATGAAAAACTGTTTTTT.

This chain joins TRBV5-1 and TRBJ2-1; 11 bases agree with TRBD1. In germline, CDR1 is SGHRS, CDR2 YFSETQ. V lost 4 bases to trimming and J lost 4 bases; unmatched junction nucleotides: 7. The CDR3 sequence is 16 residues long. The chain's CDR3 is CASSGTDRGLYNEQFF. The CDR3 nucleotides read TGCGCCAGCAGCGGAACGGACAGGGGGCTGTACAATGAGCAGTTCTTC.

Only one count was recorded for this clone. The gene calls are TRBV7-2 and TRBJ1-1, with D tentatively TRBD1 (5 bases). The CDR3 runs to 14 residues. V lost 1 base, J lost 6 bases, and 12 bases lay in between. Germline CDR1 reads SGHTA; CDR2 reads FQGNSA. DNA of the CDR3: TGTGCCAGCAGCTTAGGACAGACCGACCCTGAAGCTTTCTTT. As protein: CASSLGQTDPEAFF.

V and J are TRBV29-1 and TRBJ1-1, with D possibly being TRBD1 (5 bases). Germline CDR1 is SQVTM and CDR2 is ANQGSEA. This CDR3 is built from 11 residues. V shed 8 bases and J shed 11 bases, with 18 bases lying between them. The CDR3 nucleotides read TGCAGCTTACACCTGGGGGGATGGGCTTTCTTT. Residues: CSLHLGGWAFF. Filled out from reference TRBV29-1 and TRBJ1-1, the complete variable domain reads SAVISQKPSRDICQRGTSLTIQCQVDSQVTMMFWYRQQPGQSLTLIATANQGSEATYESGFVIDKFPISRPNLTFSTLTVSNMSPEDSSIYLCSLHLGGWAFFGQGTRLTVV.

The rearrangement uses TRBV28 and TRBJ1-5; D possibly corresponds to TRBD1 (5 bases). Trimming took off 5 bases at V and 11 bases at J, with 16 bases between the two ends. Germline lookup yields CDR1 MDHEN and CDR2 SYDVKM. CDR3 length: 13 amino acids. The CDR3 coding sequence is TGTGCCAGCAGTCTCCGGGACTCCAGATCCCAGCATTTT. Protein: CASSLRDSRSQHF.

CDR3 coding DNA: TGTGCCAGCAGCTACCGGGATCGTGAGTACTTC. The encoded protein is CASSYRDREYF. J is TRBJ2-5 and V is TRBV5-6, with TRBD2 as a possible D gene (5 bases). CDR3 length equals 11 residues. V was trimmed by 3 bases and J by 12 bases, leaving 12 bases between them. Germline CDR1 is SGHDT and CDR2 is YYEEEE.

The chain employs TRBV7-9 and TRBJ2-1, with TRBD2 identical over 9 bases. The CDR3 runs 17 residues. Germline values: CDR1 SEHNR, CDR2 FQNEAQ (reference sequence). The ends lost 2 bases at V and 4 bases at J; junction bases unmatched: 9. The CDR3 DNA is TGTGCCAGCAGCTTAAGGGGGGCGGGGGGGGTATACAATGAGCAGTTCTTC. Encoded protein: CASSLRGAGGVYNEQFF.

CDR3 protein: CASTPRGGYSPLHF. Here the CDR3 DNA reads TGTGCCAGCACCCCACGGGGGGGCTATTCACCCCTCCACTTT. The J gene is TRBJ1-6, the V gene TRBV28, with D possibly matching TRBD1 (6 bases). V was pared by 7 bases and J by 8 bases, with 15 bases between. This CDR3 spans 14 amino acids. Germline CDR1 reads MDHEN; CDR2 reads SYDVKM.

This clone was found a few times. Within the sample, other DNA sequences also encode this same CDR3. V gene TRBV11-2 combines with J gene TRBJ1-1, with no clear D. This CDR3 comprises 13 residues. The V gene lost 2 bases and the J gene lost 1 base, with 5 bases spanning the gap. The germline V gene has CDR1 SGHAT and CDR2 FQNNGV. The CDR3 nucleotides read TGTGCCAGCAGCTTATTCAGGAACACTGAAGCTTTCTTT. It codes for CASSLFRNTEAFF.

This chain connects TRBV4-1 to TRBJ2-7; TRBD2 matches 16 bases. This CDR3 spans 21 amino acids. CDR1 MGHRA and CDR2 YSYEKL come from the germline V gene. After removal of 5 bases from V and 4 bases from J, the junction contained 20 bases not matched to a gene. The CDR3 sequence is CASSRFLLGGLAGGPGYEQYF. The CDR3 DNA reads TGCGCCAGCAGCAGGTTCCTCTTAGGGGGACTAGCGGGAGGGCCGGGATACGAGCAGTACTTC.

The rearrangement joins TRBV7-9 to TRBJ2-5, with 7 bases identical to TRBD1. The CDR3 has 14 amino acids. Trimming took 5 bases from V and 7 from J; bases not matched to a gene: 10. The germline CDR1 and CDR2 sequences are SEHNR and FQNEAQ (reference sequence). In DNA form, the CDR3 reads TGTGCCAGCAGCCCCCGGGACAGAGGTGGGACCCAGTACTTC. Translation: CASSPRDRGGTQYF.